These 4 T cell receptor beta chains were all obtained from the same sample, sequenced in a study of human T cells and chemical hapten exposure. Time point meaning: healthy volunteer bleed at 2 weeks. The authors' total RNA extraction used unfractionated whole blood. In TCRdb, the RACE reads were re-called with MiXCR into one record per CDR3 protein. The repertoire holds 130,000 or so distinct CDR3 sequences, around 8.3% seen once, with 1.5% to 2% in the top ten. The sequencing sample was made of whole blood. Receptors originate from a male donor in good health. Some clones in this sample may be carry-over from other donors' samples.

This clonotype was counted between two and nine times. The CDR3 region is CASTDRQGNTEAFF. CDR3 nucleotide sequence: TGTGCCAGCACCGATCGCCAGGGGAACACTGAAGCTTTCTTT. V is TRBV12-3 or TRBV12-4 and J is TRBJ1-1; tentative D call: TRBD1 (5 bases). The CDR3 runs 14 residues. Trimming removed 7 bases from V and 1 base from J, with 13 bases in between.

This clonotype showed up just a few times. The rearrangement links TRBV12-3 or TRBV12-4 to TRBJ2-3, with 11 bases matching TRBD2. V shed 5 bases and J 3 bases; nucleotides not matched to a gene: 7. The CDR3 loop spans 16 amino acids. For the CDR3, the DNA is TGTGCCAGCAGTAATCAGGGACTAGCGGAAACAGATACGCAGTATTTT. This sequence encodes CASSNQGLAETDTQYF.

There are a few counts of this clonotype. V usage is TRBV20-1 and J usage is TRBJ1-1; the match to TRBD1 covers 9 bases. The CDR3 contains 12 residues. With V trimmed by 3 bases and J by 9 bases, 5 bases remained unmatched. CDR1 is DFQATT and CDR2 is SNEGSKA in the germline V gene (reference sequence). The CDR3 DNA reads as TGCAGTGCTAGTGCCGGGACAGGGAAAGCTTTCTTT. It yields the protein CSASAGTGKAFF.

This clonotype was seen at least ten times. The V gene is TRBV5-4, the J gene TRBJ2-3; a possible D gene is TRBD2 (5 bases). The germline V gene encodes CDR1 SGHNT and CDR2 YYREEE (reference sequence). The CDR3 is 17 residues long. Trimming took off 4 bases at V and 4 bases at J, with 22 bases between the two ends. The CDR3 reads CASSPGGVFEWADTQYF. CDR3 DNA: TGTGCCAGCAGCCCCGGAGGCGTTTTCGAGTGGGCAGATACGCAGTATTTT.